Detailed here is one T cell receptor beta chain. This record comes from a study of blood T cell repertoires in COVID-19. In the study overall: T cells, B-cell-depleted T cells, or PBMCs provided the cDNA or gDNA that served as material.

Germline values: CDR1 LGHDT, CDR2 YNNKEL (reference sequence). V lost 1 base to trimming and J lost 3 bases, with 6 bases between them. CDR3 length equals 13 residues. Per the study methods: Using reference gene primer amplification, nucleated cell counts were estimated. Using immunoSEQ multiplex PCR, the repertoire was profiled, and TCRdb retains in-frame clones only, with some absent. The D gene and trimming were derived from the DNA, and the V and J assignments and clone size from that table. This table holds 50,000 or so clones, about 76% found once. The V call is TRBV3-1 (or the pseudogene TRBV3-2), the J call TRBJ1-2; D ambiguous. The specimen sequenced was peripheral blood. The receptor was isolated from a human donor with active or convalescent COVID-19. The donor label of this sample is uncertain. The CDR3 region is CASSQGQDYGYTF. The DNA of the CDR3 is TGTGCCAGCAGCCAAGGGCAGGACTATGGCTACACCTTC.